This TCR beta chain is drawn from a study of blood T cell repertoires in COVID-19. Study background: From T cells, B-cell-depleted T cells, or PBMCs came the material, which was cDNA or gDNA.

Clones were sequenced by immunoSEQ multiplex PCR, and TCRdb holds only the in-frame ones, with some missing. The data hold tens of thousands of clones, with approximately 85% observed a single time. Germline lookup yields CDR1 SGHVS and CDR2 FQNEAQ. The CDR3 sequence is 15 residues long. Trimming took 5 bases from V and 4 from J, leaving 14 bases between them. The chain uses TRBV7-8 and TRBJ2-2; D perhaps matches TRBD2 (5 bases). Sequenced sample: peripheral blood. This clonotype originated in a human donor in a cohort sampled during active COVID-19. The CDR3 reads CASSTPRRATGELFF. CDR3 bases: TGTGCCAGCAGCACCCCTCGGCGGGCCACCGGGGAGCTGTTTTTT.